This TCR beta chain originates from a study of shared clonotypes between healthy human individuals. Study results and caveats: Larger estimated richness was generally recorded for naive subsets relative to memory subsets. Non-shared clonotypes showed lower generation probabilities than clonotypes common to all four donors.

The junction had 9 bases not matched to a gene; V was cut back by 6 bases and J by 3 bases. CDR1 and CDR2 (germline): MNHEY, SVGAGI. This CDR3 has 15 residues. Data came from immunoSEQ multiplex PCR; TCRdb stores just in-frame clones and leaves some out. The sample contains approximately 980,000 clones, 76% of which appear only once. On this clone: Its matching antigen is unknown.

This TCR derives from a man aged 18 to 30 in good health. The V and J genes are TRBV6-5 and TRBJ2-7, with TRBD2 identical over 9 bases. The source material was memory CD4+ T cells sorted from blood. This sample's subset: CD45RA-negative fraction. The CDR3 spells CASRRSGTSHYEQYF. In DNA, the CDR3 is TGTGCCAGCAGACGATCCGGGACTAGCCACTACGAGCAGTACTTC.